Following are 30 T cell receptor beta chains from one sample sequenced in a study of blood T cell repertoires in COVID-19. Profiled with immunoSEQ multiplex PCR; TCRdb holds only in-frame clones, not every one. The data contain roughly 100,000 clones, more than 80% of them singletons. The material sequenced was peripheral blood. These receptors all stem from a woman aged 55-70 years with acute or convalescent COVID-19.

V gene TRBV14 combines with J gene TRBJ1-1; 10 bases line up with TRBD1. CDR1 is SGHDN and CDR2 is FVKESK in the germline V gene. V trimming: 4 bases; J trimming: 4 bases; junction bases outside the gene matches: 9. This CDR3 spans 16 amino acids. In DNA form, the CDR3 reads TGTGCCAGCAGCCCGTATGGGACAGGGGTGCGCACTGAAGCTTTCTTT. Translation: CASSPYGTGVRTEAFF.

V is TRBV10-2 and J is TRBJ1-5; the D gene is possibly TRBD1 (6 bases). The CDR3 covers 13 residues. Germline CDR1 WSHSY, CDR2 SAAADI. V was trimmed by 5 bases and J by 1 base, leaving 6 bases between them. CDR3 sequence: CASSQGSNQPQHF. The DNA for the CDR3 is TGCGCCAGCAGTCAGGGGAGCAATCAGCCCCAGCATTTT.

CDR3 protein: CASSLSRVRETQYF. Written as DNA, the CDR3 is TGTGCCAGCAGTTTGAGCAGGGTGAGGGAGACCCAGTACTTC. The rearrangement joins TRBV27 to TRBJ2-5; D possibly corresponds to TRBD1 (5 bases). V lost 3 bases and J lost 5, with 13 bases in between. The V gene's germline CDR1 is MNHEY and CDR2 SMNVEV (reference sequence). There are 14 residues in the CDR3.

This clone appeared once. The V and J genes are TRBV9 and TRBJ2-2; D unclear. The CDR3 covers 12 residues. The germline V gene encodes CDR1 SGDLS and CDR2 YYNGEE. V was trimmed by 4 bases and J by 3 bases, leaving 4 bases between them. The CDR3 loop reads CASSPYTGELFF. The CDR3 coding sequence is TGTGCCAGCAGCCCTTACACCGGGGAGCTGTTTTTT.

This rearrangement joins TRBV28 to TRBJ2-5; 7 positions match TRBD2. Trimming at V came to 7 bases and at J to 1 base, leaving 12 bases not matched to a gene. Germline V CDR1 and CDR2: MDHEN, SYDVKM. CDR3 length: 16 residues. The CDR3 region is CASTRPPGGLQETQYF. The CDR3 bases are TGTGCCAGCACCCGCCCCCCGGGAGGCCTCCAAGAGACCCAGTACTTC.

The chain joins TRBV19 to TRBJ1-1, with no clear D. From germline, CDR1 is LNHDA and CDR2 SQIVND (reference sequence). The CDR3 covers 13 residues. V lost 3 bases, J lost 2 bases, and 7 bases lay in between. The CDR3 loop is CASSMRLNTEAFF. DNA of the CDR3: TGTGCCAGTAGTATGCGCCTTAACACTGAAGCTTTCTTT.

In this sample, this clone turned up a few times. The CDR3 spells CAWSAQGNGYTF. The CDR3 DNA follows: TGTGCCTGGAGTGCACAGGGAAATGGCTACACCTTC. V and J are TRBV30 and TRBJ1-2; perhaps TRBD1 as D (6 bases). The V gene's germline CDR1 is GTSNPN and CDR2 SVGIG (reference sequence). The CDR3 is made up of 12 amino acids. V dropped 1 base and J dropped 6 bases, with 9 bases sitting between them.

This clone showed up just once. The rearrangement links TRBV9 to TRBJ1-3, with D unclear. This CDR3 has 15 residues. Trimming took off 0 bases at V and 0 bases at J, with 7 bases between the two ends. Germline assignment: CDR1 SGDLS and CDR2 YYNGEE. For the CDR3, the DNA is TGTGCCAGCAGCGTAGGGTGGAGCTCTGGAAACACCATATATTTT. Translation: CASSVGWSSGNTIYF.

This rearrangement joins TRBV11-3 to TRBJ2-1; 10 bases align to TRBD1. This CDR3 has 15 residues. V gave up 3 bases and J gave up 6 bases; unmatched junction bases: 5. Germline-derived CDR1 and CDR2 are SGHNT and YENEEA. CDR3 loop: CASSLGTGEGNEQFF. As DNA, the CDR3 is TGTGCCAGCAGCTTGGGGACAGGGGAGGGCAATGAGCAGTTCTTC.

The V gene is TRBV5-5, the J gene TRBJ1-1; TRBD1 matches at 8 bases. The trim removed 2 bases at V and 1 base at J, leaving 7 bases unmatched. Germline V gene lookup returns CDR1 SGHKS and CDR2 YYEKEE (reference sequence). The CDR3 runs 16 residues. The CDR3 coding sequence is TGTGCCAGCAGCTTTGACAGGGGACGGGCGAACACTGAAGCTTTCTTT. Protein: CASSFDRGRANTEAFF.

The V call is TRBV11-2, the J call TRBJ1-1; maybe TRBD1 (6 bases). Germline-derived CDR1 and CDR2 are SGHAT and FQNNGV. V was shortened by 0 bases and J by 5 bases, with 13 bases between the two germline ends. The CDR3 consists of 15 residues. The CDR3 loop reads CASSLERGAGTEAFF. The CDR3, as DNA: TGTGCCAGCAGCTTAGAGCGGGGGGCAGGAACTGAAGCTTTCTTT.

This clone showed up just once. The chain uses TRBV9 and TRBJ1-1; 8 bases align to TRBD1. The trim removed 4 bases at V and 7 bases at J, leaving 9 bases unmatched. Germline lookup yields CDR1 SGDLS and CDR2 YYNGEE. The CDR3 is 14 amino acids. CDR3 DNA: TGTGCCAGCAGCACCCGGACAGGGTACGGTGAAGCTTTCTTT. It specifies CASSTRTGYGEAFF.

This chain connects TRBV30 to TRBJ2-1; a possible D gene is TRBD2 (6 bases). Germline V gene data show CDR1 as GTSNPN and CDR2 as SVGIG (reference sequence). The CDR3 has 13 amino acids. V was shortened by 2 bases and J by 10 bases, with 15 bases between the two germline ends. The CDR3 DNA follows: TGTGCCTGGAGTTCTAGCTCCCGGGGGGAGCAGTTCTTC. As protein: CAWSSSSRGEQFF.

J is TRBJ1-2 and V is TRBV6-5; 9 bases match TRBD1. V gave up 4 bases and J gave up 2 bases; unmatched junction bases: 5. The CDR3 is 15 amino acids. Germline lookup yields CDR1 MNHEY and CDR2 SVGAGI. CDR3: CASSSGTGMNYGYTF. Here the CDR3 DNA reads TGTGCCAGCAGTTCGGGGACAGGGATGAACTATGGCTACACCTTC.

This clone showed up just a few times. V usage is TRBV19 and J usage is TRBJ1-2; 8 bases match TRBD1. Trimming at V came to 8 bases and at J to 8 bases, leaving 10 bases not matched to a gene. Germline V gives CDR1 LNHDA, CDR2 SQIVND (reference sequence). CDR3 length: 13 amino acids. CDR3 nucleotide sequence: TGTGCCAGTCGCGCGGACAGGGATGGGGGCTACACCTTC. Translated: CASRADRDGGYTF.

This sequence joins TRBV18 and TRBJ2-7; 7 nucleotides match TRBD1. Germline CDR1 is KGHSH and CDR2 is LQKENI. The CDR3 spans 14 residues. V shed 2 bases, J shed 5 bases, and the junction held 6 bases outside the gene matches. This chain's CDR3 is CASSPTGTDDEQYF. The CDR3 DNA follows: TGTGCCAGCTCACCAACAGGGACAGACGACGAGCAGTACTTC.

The chain has TRBV19 and TRBJ2-2, with D maybe TRBD2 (5 bases). The CDR3 has 15 residues. The germline V gene encodes CDR1 LNHDA and CDR2 SQIVND (reference sequence). The germline V and J ends were trimmed by 7 bases and 3 bases, with 15 bases remaining between them. In nucleotides, the CDR3 is TGTGCCAGTACCGAAGGAGGCAGATACACCGGGGAGCTGTTTTTT. This codes for CASTEGGRYTGELFF.

The chain couples TRBV6-1 to TRBJ1-1; no definite D call. Germline CDR1 is MNHNS and CDR2 is SASEGT. The CDR3 contains 13 residues. Trimming removed 0 bases from V and 5 bases from J, with 7 bases in between. In DNA, the CDR3 is TGTGCCAGCAGTGAAGCGAGAGGGACTGAAGCTTTCTTT. Translating gives CASSEARGTEAFF.

This chain connects TRBV28 to TRBJ2-2, with a possible D match to TRBD1 (6 bases). Germline assignment: CDR1 MDHEN and CDR2 SYDVKM. The germline V and J ends were trimmed by 8 bases and 4 bases, with 17 bases remaining between them. The CDR3 has 15 amino acids. The CDR3 protein is CASRSTGILTGELFF. The CDR3 bases are TGTGCCAGCCGATCGACAGGCATACTCACCGGGGAGCTGTTTTTT.

The CDR3 spells CASSSTGTRYEQYF. CDR3 DNA sequence: TGTGCCAGCAGCTCCACCGGGACACGCTACGAGCAGTACTTC. This chain uses TRBV5-4 with TRBJ2-7; a weak D match, TRBD1 (6 bases). The V gene's germline CDR1 is SGHNT and CDR2 YYREEE (reference sequence). Trimming took off 3 bases at V and 3 bases at J, with 13 bases between the two ends. The CDR3 totals 14 residues.

The chain joins TRBV7-9 to TRBJ1-4, with D possibly TRBD1 on 6 matching bases. The CDR3 is made up of 17 amino acids. V lost 5 bases and J 3 bases, leaving 19 bases between the germline ends. Germline V CDR1 and CDR2: SEHNR, FQNEAQ (reference sequence). The CDR3 is CASSLRTGGAANEKLFF. In DNA form, the CDR3 reads TGTGCCAGCAGCCTCCGAACGGGGGGCGCGGCTAATGAAAAACTGTTTTTT.

In its sample, this clone was seen once. This rearrangement joins TRBV11-3 to TRBJ2-6; weak D call: TRBD2 (7 bases). Germline values: CDR1 SGHNT, CDR2 YENEEA. Trimming took 6 bases from V and 0 from J, leaving 15 bases between them. The CDR3 extends over 17 amino acids. The CDR3 reads CASSLGGGNSGANVLTF. CDR3 DNA: TGTGCCAGCAGTCTGGGAGGGGGGAACTCTGGGGCCAACGTCCTGACTTTC.

V is TRBV11-2 and J is TRBJ2-5; unclear D gene. This CDR3 has 13 amino acids. V gave up 5 bases and J gave up 1 base, with 8 bases separating them. Germline-derived CDR1 and CDR2 are SGHAT and FQNNGV. CDR3 region: CASSVGLQETQYF. CDR3 DNA: TGTGCCAGCAGCGTGGGCCTCCAAGAGACCCAGTACTTC. Variable domain in full (rest from reference TRBV11-2 and TRBJ2-5): EAGVAQSPRYKIIEKRQSVAFWCNPISGHATLYWYQQILGQGPKLLIQFQNNGVVDDSQLPKDRFSAERLKGVDSTLKIQPAKLEDSAVYLCASSVGLQETQYFGPGTRLLVL.

The V and J genes are TRBV6-5 and TRBJ2-7; D is perhaps TRBD2 (6 bases). The CDR3 totals 13 residues. Germline CDR1 reads MNHEY; CDR2 reads SVGAGI. The V and J ends lost 4 bases and 0 bases respectively, with 7 bases between them. CDR3 DNA sequence: TGTGCCAGCAGTTTAGCGGTCTCCTACGAGCAGTACTTC. Translation gives CASSLAVSYEQYF.

This chain joins TRBV11-2 and TRBJ2-2; 7 bases are a match to TRBD2. The CDR3 is 16 residues long. J lost 1 base, V lost 5 bases, and 7 bases had no gene match. CDR1 is SGHAT, CDR2 FQNNGV, per germline. The DNA for the CDR3 is TGTGCCAGCAGCCAATCTAGCGGTTGGAACACCGGGGAGCTGTTTTTT. This sequence encodes CASSQSSGWNTGELFF.

The chain links TRBV9 to TRBJ1-4; unclear D gene. Trimming pared 0 bases from V and 0 bases from J, leaving 9 bases between. This CDR3 has 16 residues. CDR1 is SGDLS and CDR2 is YYNGEE in the germline V gene. In DNA, the CDR3 is TGTGCCAGCAGCGTAGACGTTAGTGCAACTAATGAAAAACTGTTTTTT. This sequence encodes CASSVDVSATNEKLFF.

This clone showed up just once. This chain links TRBV2 with TRBJ2-5; the D gene is possibly TRBD2 (6 bases). Germline CDR1 reads SNHLY; CDR2 reads FYNNEI. The CDR3 has 12 residues. Deletions cut 8 bases from V and 0 bases from J, with 7 bases between. In DNA form, the CDR3 reads TGTGCCAGCGGGGGGAACCAAGAGACCCAGTACTTC. This encodes CASGGNQETQYF. Variable domain in full (rest from reference TRBV2 and TRBJ2-5): EPEVTQTPSHQVTQMGQEVILRCVPISNHLYFYWYRQILGQKVEFLVSFYNNEISEKSEIFDDQFSVERPDGSNFTLKIRSTKLEDSAMYFCASGGNQETQYFGPGTRLLVL.

The rearrangement uses TRBV28 and TRBJ2-1; 8 bases fit TRBD1. This CDR3 contains 14 residues. Germline loops: CDR1 MDHEN, CDR2 SYDVKM. V lost 7 bases and J lost 8; bases outside the gene matches: 10. CDR3 sequence reads: CASTNFQGADEQFF. CDR3 in DNA: TGTGCCAGCACCAATTTCCAGGGGGCGGATGAGCAGTTCTTC.

The V and J genes are TRBV18 and TRBJ2-1, with 10 bases aligning to TRBD2. With V trimmed by 2 bases and J by 6 bases, 1 base remained unmatched. This CDR3 region has 14 residues. From germline, CDR1 is KGHSH and CDR2 LQKENI. CDR3 in DNA: TGTGCCAGCTCACCAGCTAGCGGGAGCAATGAGCAGTTCTTC. It encodes CASSPASGSNEQFF. The entire variable domain, with the rest obtained from reference TRBV18 and TRBJ2-1, is as follows: NAGVMQNPRHLVRRRGQEARLRCSPMKGHSHVYWYRQLPEEGLKFMVYLQKENIIDESGMPKERFSAEFPKEGPSILRIQQVVRGDSAAYFCASSPASGSNEQFFGPGTRLTVL.

The chain joins TRBV7-8 to TRBJ2-7; possible D gene TRBD1, 5 bases. Deletions cut 0 bases from V and 3 bases from J, with 6 bases between. CDR3 length: 13 residues. CDR1 is SGHVS, CDR2 FQNEAQ, per germline. The CDR3 bases are TGTGCCAGCAGCTTAGCGCAGGGCTACGAGCAGTACTTC. Its translation: CASSLAQGYEQYF.